This record concerns one T cell receptor (beta chain) sequence. These data belong to a study of blood T cell repertoires in COVID-19. The wider study: PBMCs, B-cell-depleted T cells, or T cells provided the cDNA or gDNA that made up the material.

Assay: immunoSEQ multiplex PCR; the TCRdb copy retains only in-frame clones and omits some. The table lists 150,000 to 200,000 clones, about 87% of them singletons. Germline V gives CDR1 SGHNT, CDR2 YYREEE (reference sequence). This CDR3 is 14 amino acids long. V dropped 6 bases and J dropped 5 bases, with 14 bases sitting between them. Sequenced: peripheral blood. The genes are TRBV5-4 and TRBJ1-4, with D tentatively TRBD1 (6 bases). The TCR sequence derives from a man aged 55 to 69 with COVID-19, enrolled during active disease. The CDR3, as DNA: TGTGCCAGCACCGTCCAGGGGCTCAATGAAAAACTGTTTTTT. Translated, it gives CASTVQGLNEKLFF. The full variable domain, its missing parts supplied by reference TRBV5-4 and TRBJ1-4, is ETGVTQSPTHLIKTRGQQVTLRCSSQSGHNTVSWYQQALGQGPQFIFQYYREEENGRGNFPPRFSGLQFPNYSSELNVNALELDDSALYLCASTVQGLNEKLFFGSGTQLSVL.